This T cell receptor beta chain was identified in a study of shared clonotypes between healthy human individuals. The CDR3 contains 15 residues. Germline V lookup: CDR1 MDHEN, CDR2 SYDVKM. The germline V and J ends were trimmed by 4 bases and 1 base, with 8 bases remaining between them. Assay used: immunoSEQ multiplex PCR; TCRdb lists only in-frame clones, some missing. The sample consists of roughly 1 million clones, 75% of them appearing once. The chain is built from TRBV28 and TRBJ2-6; TRBD2 might be the D (6 bases). This clonotype was sampled from a man younger than 30 in good health. The sample taken for sequencing was memory CD4+ T cells sorted from blood. As to subset: CD45RA-negative fraction. Here the CDR3 reads CASSSAGSGANVLTF. The DNA for the CDR3 is TGTGCCAGCAGTTCGGCGGGGTCTGGGGCCAACGTCCTGACTTTC. The whole variable domain, remainder taken from reference TRBV28 and TRBJ2-6, is DVKVTQSSRYLVKRTGEKVFLECVQDMDHENMFWYRQDPGLGLRLIYFSYDVKMKEKGDIPEGYSVSREKKERFSLILESASTNQTSMYLCASSSAGSGANVLTFGAGSRLTVL.